This T cell receptor beta chain stems from a study of T cell responses to AZD1222 COVID-19 vaccine (dated by TCRdb to about 2021). For context, the study as a whole: AZD1222 recipients whose second dose came at about 4 weeks and those whose second dose came at about 12 weeks were combined into one group, since spike-specific TCR depth and breadth did not differ between the two schedules. A total of more than 230 trial participants underwent TCR sequencing, of whom roughly 210 had received two doses of AZD1222 and some 25 had received two doses of the MenACWY control vaccine. Trial participants were enrolled by age into subgroups of 18-55, 56-69 and 70-plus years, and around 150, 29 and 61 TCR-sequenced participants, respectively, were included in these subgroups.

The CDR3 regions of human TCRbeta chains were analyzed by immunosequencing. Per the authors' processing: Repertoire TCRs were checked for matches against a reference library of SARS-CoV-2-specific TCRs that had been generated using the MIRA antigen-specificity platform. Breadth was defined as the fraction of unique TCRs that were SARS-CoV-2-associated. Depth was defined as the fraction of total T cells that were SARS-CoV-2-associated. Using the MIRA data, each spike-specific TCR was mapped to the spike region that the TCR reacts to and placed in a CD4 or CD8 class. Log10-transformed breadth and depth values were compared by one-way ANOVA with Sidak's multiple comparisons tests. In its TCRdb copy, this immuneACCESS table keeps in-frame sequences only and misses some clones. Where compared with another copy, unresolved V genes explain less than half of these, and the others have no known cause. The V and J calls and clone size were taken over from that table, and D and trimming were inferred from the DNA. This sample has about 150,000 clones in its table, and 70% to 90% of those were observed once. About 8% of the sample rests with the top ten.

A note on this clone: Its binding antigen is unknown. Within one base of it there is no much larger clone, and no base qualities were kept.

Paper-wide results and their limitations: Most participants were white British and females outnumbered males, and the authors suggested that clonal diversity may have been underestimated. A significant rise in spike-specific TCR breadth and depth was observed after two AZD1222 doses relative to day 0 and relative to MenACWY recipients. Conclusions about previously exposed vaccinees are limited, since just 6 or 7 AZD1222 recipients were seropositive for SARS-CoV-2 at baseline. Because no samples from the day 14 peak response were available, repertoires could be characterized only after the peak T cell response. Epitopes outside the regions mutated in the B.1.351 and B.1.1.7 variants were reportedly recognized by nearly half of the unique spike-specific TCRs. The vaccine-associated CD4 TCRs covered the entire spike protein, and the dominant responses fell in regions 160-218 and 743-854. In the small 56-69-year group, the increase in depth fell short of significance, most likely because of low power.

Reading the label with the study, this specimen's time point is: baseline before first vaccination. Vaccinee samples came from UK trials COV001 and COV002, including a single-blind randomized controlled phase 2/3 trial of AZD1222 (ChAdOx1 nCoV-19) in healthy adults. For TCRbeta chain sequencing, PBMC samples from trial participants were taken at day 0 and at day 28 after the second dose. From the cysteine through the phenylalanine, the CDR3 covers 14 amino acids. Only the CDR3 part of the read is kept: 42 bases, read in frame from the first base. CDR1 and CDR2, looked up from the germline V gene, are KGHDR and SFDVKD. V is shortened by 0 bases, J by 8 bases, and the region joining them spans 10 bases.

The rearrangement joined TRBV24-1 to TRBJ2-1; TRBD2 could be the D gene, as 5 bases match. This sequence originates from an adult in good health. Sequenced material: peripheral blood, taken on day 0 of AZD1222 vaccination. DNA sequence: TGTGCCACCAGTGATTTGGCAGCGAGGGATGAGCAGTTCTTC. This is translated as CATSDLAARDEQFF.